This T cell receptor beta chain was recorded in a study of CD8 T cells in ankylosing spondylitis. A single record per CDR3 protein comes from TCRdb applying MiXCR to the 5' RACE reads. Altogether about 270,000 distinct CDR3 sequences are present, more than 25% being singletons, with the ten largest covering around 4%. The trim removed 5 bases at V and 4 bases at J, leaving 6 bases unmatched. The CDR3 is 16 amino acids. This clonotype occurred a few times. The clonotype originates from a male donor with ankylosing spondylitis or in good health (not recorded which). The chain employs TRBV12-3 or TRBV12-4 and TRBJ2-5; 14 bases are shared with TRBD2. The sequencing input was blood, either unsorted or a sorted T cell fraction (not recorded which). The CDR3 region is CASSPRLAGGRETQYF. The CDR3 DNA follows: TGTGCCAGCAGTCCCCGACTAGCGGGGGGGCGAGAGACCCAGTACTTC.